The TCR beta chain described here comes from a study of blood T cell repertoires in COVID-19. Profiled with immunoSEQ multiplex PCR; TCRdb holds only in-frame clones, not every one. Of a few hundred thousand clones listed, about 89% were seen once; the top ten hold under 15%. CDR1 and CDR2 (germline): MNHEY, SMNVEV (reference sequence). This CDR3 is 14 amino acids long. Trimming pared 2 bases from V and 0 bases from J, leaving 7 bases between. The sample taken for sequencing was peripheral blood. This chain uses TRBV27 with TRBJ1-1; D remains unclear. The sequence derives from a woman aged 55 to 70 with acute or convalescent COVID-19. The CDR3 nucleotides are TGTGCCAGCAGTTTAGGGCAGGTGAACACTGAAGCTTTCTTT. This codes for CASSLGQVNTEAFF.